This paragraph reports one TCR beta chain. The data were obtained in a study of blood T cell repertoires in COVID-19. The overall study: Donors in the United States, Italy and Spain gave samples during acute or convalescent COVID-19. Sources were T cells, B-cell-depleted T cells, or PBMCs; the material itself was cDNA or gDNA.

V was pared by 7 bases and J by 0 bases, with 5 bases of the junction left unmatched. The CDR3 contains 15 residues. Germline values: CDR1 LGHNT, CDR2 FRNRAP. In the source study's methods: Amplification of reference gene primers was used by the study to estimate nucleated cell counts. Assay: immunoSEQ multiplex PCR; the TCRdb copy retains only in-frame clones and omits some. V and J calls and clone size follow that table, whereas D and trimming were derived from the DNA. The table has 90,000 to 120,000 clones, roughly 92% seen once. V is TRBV12-5 and J is TRBJ1-4; 7 bases map to TRBD1. Sequenced input: peripheral blood. This TCR was recovered from a man between 70 and 80 years old with acute or convalescent COVID-19. The CDR3: CASAKGQPTNEKLFF. The CDR3 nucleotides read TGTGCTAGTGCCAAGGGACAGCCAACTAATGAAAAACTGTTTTTT.